This note documents a single T cell receptor beta chain sequence. The antigen is undetermined. The entirety of the isolated RNA underwent reverse transcription, so expressed TCRB transcripts were sequenced. Produced via immunoSEQ multiplex PCR; TCRdb's table is partial and in-frame only. Altogether about 240,000 clones are present, about 15% being singletons, with the ten largest covering roughly 0.02%. Via CD45RO/CCR7/CD25/CD127/CD95/CD27, cells of the CD4+ naive, central memory, regulatory and stem cell-like memory subsets were sorted. CDR1 is SGHRS, CDR2 YFSETQ, per germline. This CDR3 comprises 17 residues. V lost 5 bases to trimming and J lost 3 bases; unmatched junction nucleotides: 6. These data are taken from a study of beta chain features in type 1 diabetes. Overall study: The examined sorted cells totaled fewer than 140 million across samples.

Overall study results and limits: For TCRB rearrangement, an influence of HLA type remained unresolved here. PCR might show a preference for shorter templates, equally across patients and controls. Type 1 diabetes patients had moderately but significantly shorter TCRB CDR3s in all four CD4+ subsets.

The TCR sequence derives from a young man with type 1 diabetes. Sequencing input: naive CD4+ T cells from blood. The chain carries TRBV5-1 and TRBJ2-1; 15 bases match TRBD2. The CDR3 region is CASSVGTSGRIYNEQFF. In DNA form, the CDR3 reads TGCGCCAGCAGTGTGGGGACTAGCGGGAGGATCTACAATGAGCAGTTCTTC.